This TCR beta chain comes out of a study of sequential checkpoint blockade in melanoma. Sequencing was performed with immunoSEQ multiplex PCR; in TCRdb, only in-frame clones are kept and a portion is missing. The sample lists roughly 11,000 clones; around 85% were seen once. Treatment: randomized to nivolumab then ipilimumab (arm A) or the reverse (arm B). Patients had received no earlier DNA-damaging chemotherapy. Live CD3+CD8+ CD19− CD56− cells were sorted from PBMCs. Germline values: CDR1 MRHNA, CDR2 SNTAGT. This CDR3 is built from 13 residues. The trim removed 3 bases at V and 5 bases at J, leaving 1 base unmatched.

Sequenced here: CD8+ T cells sorted from blood (inferred from file names), sampled from a patient given nivolumab and ipilimumab in sequence. This receptor was obtained from a human donor with melanoma. The V and J genes are TRBV6-4 and TRBJ1-2; 9 bases line up with TRBD1. The CDR3 nucleotides read TGTGCCAGCAGTGAAGACAGGGGGTATGGCTACACCTTC. This translates into CASSEDRGYGYTF.